The rows below give T cell receptor beta chains drawn from one sample of a study of T cells in tuberculosis. TCRdb's table, derived via immunoSEQ multiplex PCR, lists solely in-frame clones and lacks some. The data show more than 45,000 clones, around 90% seen once. The sample taken for sequencing was CD1b-GMM tetramer-negative cells sorted from PBMCs. These receptors were taken from an adult woman with latent tuberculosis. The CDR3 runs from the conserved cysteine through the conserved F or W. Fields, in order: V gene, D gene, J gene, clone size, CDR3 protein, CDR3 DNA. The D gene is left open where the match is weak. Size tells how often a clone was seen (once, few, many) or the class of an expanded clone, and some rows leave it out.

v_call: TRBV11-2; d_call: TRBD1; j_call: TRBJ1-3; clone_size: NA; cdr3_aa: CASSLTTGLGNTIYF; cdr3_nt: TGTGCCAGCAGCTTAACGACAGGGTTAGGAAACACCATATATTTT
v_call: TRBV6-5; d_call: TRBD1; j_call: TRBJ1-2; clone_size: NA; cdr3_aa: CASTTGQGLTYGYTF; cdr3_nt: TGTGCCAGCACCACGGGACAGGGACTCACCTATGGCTACACCTTC
v_call: TRBV28; d_call: TRBD2; j_call: TRBJ2-1; clone_size: NA; cdr3_aa: CASSLASGPYNEQFF; cdr3_nt: TGTGCCAGCAGTTTGGCTAGCGGACCATACAATGAGCAGTTCTTC
v_call: TRBV11-1; d_call: NA; j_call: TRBJ1-2; clone_size: NA; cdr3_aa: CASSLGQSVHGYTF; cdr3_nt: TGTGCCAGCAGCTTAGGACAGAGTGTCCATGGCTACACCTTC
v_call: TRBV29-1; d_call: TRBD1; j_call: TRBJ1-1; clone_size: NA; cdr3_aa: CSASQGAIFAEAFF; cdr3_nt: TGCAGCGCCTCGCAGGGGGCGATTTTCGCTGAAGCTTTCTTT
v_call: TRBV9; d_call: TRBD2; j_call: TRBJ2-7; clone_size: NA; cdr3_aa: CASSPGLAGWVYF; cdr3_nt: TGTGCCAGCAGCCCCGGACTAGCGGGGTGGGTTTACTTC
v_call: TRBV7-7; d_call: NA; j_call: TRBJ2-5; clone_size: once; cdr3_aa: CASSTTNGETQYF; cdr3_nt: TGTGCTAGCAGCACGACTAACGGGGAGACCCAGTACTTC
v_call: TRBV7-3; d_call: TRBD2; j_call: TRBJ2-7; clone_size: NA; cdr3_aa: CASSTPKARLAGEQGSYEQYF; cdr3_nt: TGTGCCAGCAGCACACCTAAAGCACGACTAGCGGGAGAACAGGGTAGCTACGAGCAGTACTTC
v_call: TRBV5-1; d_call: NA; j_call: TRBJ1-2; clone_size: NA; cdr3_aa: CASSLAVNYGYTF; cdr3_nt: TGCGCCAGCAGCTTGGCTGTTAACTATGGCTACACCTTC
v_call: TRBV19; d_call: NA; j_call: TRBJ1-3; clone_size: NA; cdr3_aa: CASSLGQTFSGNTIYF; cdr3_nt: TGTGCCAGTAGTCTTGGACAGACATTCTCTGGAAACACCATATATTTT
v_call: TRBV29-1; d_call: TRBD1; j_call: TRBJ2-7; clone_size: NA; cdr3_aa: CSSGTGEHEQYF; cdr3_nt: TGCAGCTCTGGGACAGGGGAGCACGAGCAGTACTTC
v_call: TRBV27; d_call: TRBD2; j_call: TRBJ2-1; clone_size: NA; cdr3_aa: CASSNNIAAGGFPYNEQFF; cdr3_nt: TGTGCCAGCAGCAACAATATAGCGGCGGGAGGGTTTCCCTACAATGAGCAGTTCTTC
v_call: TRBV30; d_call: TRBD2; j_call: TRBJ2-5; clone_size: NA; cdr3_aa: CAWSSGLAGLETQYF; cdr3_nt: TGTGCCTGGAGTTCGGGACTAGCGGGATTGGAGACCCAGTACTTC
v_call: TRBV5-6; d_call: TRBD1; j_call: TRBJ1-2; clone_size: NA; cdr3_aa: CASSSGQGNGYTF; cdr3_nt: TGTGCCAGCAGCTCGGGACAGGGGAATGGCTACACCTTC
v_call: TRBV27; d_call: NA; j_call: TRBJ1-5; clone_size: NA; cdr3_aa: CASSFAGGGQPQHF; cdr3_nt: TGTGCCAGCAGTTTTGCGGGAGGGGGTCAGCCCCAGCATTTT
v_call: TRBV7-9; d_call: NA; j_call: TRBJ2-1; clone_size: NA; cdr3_aa: CASSLQGPLRGDNEQFF; cdr3_nt: TGTGCCAGCAGCTTACAAGGTCCGCTCAGGGGAGACAATGAGCAGTTCTTC
v_call: TRBV6-5; d_call: NA; j_call: TRBJ1-4; clone_size: NA; cdr3_aa: CASSSGQSLNEKLFF; cdr3_nt: TGTGCCAGCAGTTCCGGACAGTCCCTTAATGAAAAACTGTTTTTT
v_call: TRBV29-1; d_call: NA; j_call: TRBJ2-5; clone_size: once; cdr3_aa: CSVDRAGETQYF; cdr3_nt: TGCAGCGTTGATCGAGCAGGAGAGACCCAGTACTTC
v_call: TRBV27; d_call: NA; j_call: TRBJ2-3; clone_size: NA; cdr3_aa: CASSLGEGGDTQYF; cdr3_nt: TGTGCCAGCAGTTTGGGGGAGGGGGGAGATACGCAGTATTTT
v_call: TRBV28; d_call: NA; j_call: TRBJ2-1; clone_size: NA; cdr3_aa: CASSLTSVGGDEQFF; cdr3_nt: TGTGCCAGCAGTTTAACCAGCGTTGGGGGCGATGAGCAGTTCTTC
v_call: TRBV5-1; d_call: NA; j_call: TRBJ2-1; clone_size: NA; cdr3_aa: CASSPWGQGRQTYNEQFF; cdr3_nt: TGCGCCAGCAGCCCTTGGGGTCAGGGTAGGCAGACCTACAATGAGCAGTTCTTC
v_call: TRBV11-2; d_call: TRBD1; j_call: TRBJ1-3; clone_size: NA; cdr3_aa: CASSTNRGSGNTIYF; cdr3_nt: TGTGCCAGCAGCACGAACAGGGGCTCTGGAAACACCATATATTTT
v_call: TRBV30; d_call: NA; j_call: TRBJ1-3; clone_size: NA; cdr3_aa: CAWTTGDTIYF; cdr3_nt: TGTGCCTGGACCACTGGAGACACCATATATTTT
v_call: TRBV2; d_call: TRBD2; j_call: TRBJ2-1; clone_size: NA; cdr3_aa: CASRSGGGNEQFF; cdr3_nt: TGTGCCAGCAGGAGCGGGGGGGGGAATGAGCAGTTCTTC
v_call: TRBV28; d_call: TRBD1; j_call: TRBJ2-6; clone_size: NA; cdr3_aa: CASRDSVRSGANVLTF; cdr3_nt: TGTGCCAGCCGGGACAGTGTACGCTCTGGGGCCAACGTCCTGACTTTC
v_call: TRBV27; d_call: TRBD2; j_call: TRBJ2-1; clone_size: NA; cdr3_aa: CASSIGTSGYNEQFF; cdr3_nt: TGTGCCAGCAGTATCGGGACTAGCGGATACAATGAGCAGTTCTTC
v_call: TRBV7-9; d_call: TRBD1; j_call: TRBJ2-7; clone_size: NA; cdr3_aa: CASSRTGTGTSTDEQYF; cdr3_nt: TGTGCCAGCAGCCGTACAGGGACAGGGACATCTACGGACGAGCAGTACTTC
v_call: TRBV4-1; d_call: NA; j_call: TRBJ1-4; clone_size: NA; cdr3_aa: CASSQQQNEKLFF; cdr3_nt: TGCGCCAGCAGCCAACAACAGAATGAAAAACTGTTTTTT
v_call: TRBV19; d_call: NA; j_call: TRBJ2-1; clone_size: NA; cdr3_aa: CASSQRASSYNEQFF; cdr3_nt: TGTGCCAGTAGCCAGCGGGCAAGCTCCTACAATGAGCAGTTCTTC
v_call: TRBV4-2; d_call: NA; j_call: TRBJ1-1; clone_size: NA; cdr3_aa: CASSQVRGSEAFF; cdr3_nt: TGTGCCAGCAGCCAAGTCAGGGGATCTGAAGCTTTCTTT
v_call: TRBV18; d_call: TRBD1; j_call: TRBJ1-4; clone_size: NA; cdr3_aa: CASSPSGQGVKLFF; cdr3_nt: TGTGCCAGCTCACCGTCTGGACAGGGAGTAAAACTGTTTTTT
v_call: TRBV7-9; d_call: NA; j_call: TRBJ2-7; clone_size: once; cdr3_aa: CASSPPTPSYEQYF; cdr3_nt: TGTGCCAGCAGCCCCCCGACACCATCCTACGAGCAGTACTTC
v_call: TRBV6-6; d_call: NA; j_call: TRBJ2-3; clone_size: NA; cdr3_aa: CAYSVGDTDTQYF; cdr3_nt: TGTGCCTACTCCGTCGGAGACACAGATACGCAGTATTTT
v_call: TRBV18; d_call: NA; j_call: TRBJ2-6; clone_size: NA; cdr3_aa: CASSLRGQTGANVLTF; cdr3_nt: TGTGCCAGCTCACTCCGTGGACAAACTGGGGCCAACGTCCTGACTTTC